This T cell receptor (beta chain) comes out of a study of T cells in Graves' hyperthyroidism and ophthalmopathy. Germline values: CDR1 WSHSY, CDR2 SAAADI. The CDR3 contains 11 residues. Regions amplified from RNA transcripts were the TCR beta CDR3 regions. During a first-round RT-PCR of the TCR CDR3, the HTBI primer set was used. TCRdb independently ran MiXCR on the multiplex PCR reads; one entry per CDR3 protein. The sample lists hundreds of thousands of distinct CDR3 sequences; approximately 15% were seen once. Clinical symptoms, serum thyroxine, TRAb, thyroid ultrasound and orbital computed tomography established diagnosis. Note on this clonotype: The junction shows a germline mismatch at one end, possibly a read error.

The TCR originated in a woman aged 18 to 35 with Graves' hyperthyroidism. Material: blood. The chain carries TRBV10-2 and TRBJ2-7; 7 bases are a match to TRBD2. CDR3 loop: CASSGSGREDF. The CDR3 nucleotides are TGCGCCAGCAGTGGAAGTGGCCGGGAGGACTTC.